This record covers a single T cell receptor beta chain. Its antigen is unidentified. Unique molecular identifiers had been added to the TCR beta cDNA libraries. Each CDR3 protein is one row after TCRdb ran MiXCR on the PCR reads. Of 750,000 to 950,000 distinct CDR3 sequences in the sample, 46% were seen once. This sample was taken from a study of post-analysis software for immune sequencing data. Study-level background: Patients had relapsing-remitting, secondary progressive or progressive-relapsing multiple sclerosis; some lacked subtype. Regarding the study as a whole: Four or five TRBV segments occurring more often in patients than controls included TRBV5-6, TRBV5-1 and TRBV20-1. Controls' normalized Chao1 diversity significantly exceeded that of multiple sclerosis patients. Samples sharing a preparation batch grouped tightly together when assessed by F measure.

V lost 0 bases, J lost 4 bases, and 12 bases lay in between. This CDR3 contains 15 residues. The V gene's germline CDR1 is MNHNY and CDR2 SVGAGI (reference sequence). Sequenced sample: blood. This clonotype originated in a girl aged 10-17 years with multiple sclerosis. V and J are TRBV6-6 and TRBJ1-1, with D perhaps TRBD1 (6 bases). Here the CDR3 reads CASSYSMGQGTEAFF. The CDR3 nucleotides read TGTGCCAGCAGTTACTCGATGGGACAAGGCACTGAAGCTTTCTTT.